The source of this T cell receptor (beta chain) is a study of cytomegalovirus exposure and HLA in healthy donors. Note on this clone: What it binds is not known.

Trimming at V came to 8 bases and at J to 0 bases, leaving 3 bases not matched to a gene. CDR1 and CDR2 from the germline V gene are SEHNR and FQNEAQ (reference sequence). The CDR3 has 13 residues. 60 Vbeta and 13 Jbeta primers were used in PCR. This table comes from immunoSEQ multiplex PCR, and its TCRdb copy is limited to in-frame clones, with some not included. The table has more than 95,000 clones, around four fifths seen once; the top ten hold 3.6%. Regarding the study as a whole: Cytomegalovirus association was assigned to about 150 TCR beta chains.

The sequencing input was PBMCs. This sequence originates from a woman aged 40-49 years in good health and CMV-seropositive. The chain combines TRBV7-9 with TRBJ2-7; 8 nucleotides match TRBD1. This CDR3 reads CASGQGTSYEQYF. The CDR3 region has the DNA TGTGCCAGCGGACAGGGCACCTCCTACGAGCAGTACTTC.